This T cell receptor beta chain was identified during a study of blood T cells in healthy people across ages (dated by TCRdb to between 2014 and 2017). The study in broad terms: In model experiments, template switching captured about one uniquely barcoded TCR beta cDNA molecule for every two T cells. To track age-related changes in TCR beta repertoire diversity, the study relied on deep sequencing normalized with unique cDNA molecular identifiers. Four age groups were formed from the donors: young (average roughly 15 years), middle-aged (around 37), aged (more than 55) and long-lived (about 80). To avoid experimental bias, donors of different ages were distributed randomly across sequencing lanes. Using the same blood draw, the study looked at two additional independent replicas of 1 million unique cDNA reads for two donors, one aged 18 to 30 and the other aged 80 or older.

There are 12 amino acids in the CDR3, from cysteine to phenylalanine inclusive. Here the CDR3 DNA is all that survives: 36 bases in frame from base 1. The V end loses 10 bases and the J end loses 7 bases, and a stretch of 16 bases separates them. Study-wide conclusions, independent of this receptor: Estimates of total diversity based on one million sequenced T cells were considered lower bounds and underestimates. Conclusive comparison of naive and antigen-experienced compartments was prevented by the profiling of bulk unsorted PBMCs. Observed TCR beta diversity per million T cells fell roughly linearly with age, and a significant reduction was already apparent by age around 40. The percentage of naive T cells measured by flow cytometry correlated strongly with observed TCR beta diversity. Because donor CMV infection status was unknown, age-related changes in expanded clonotypes were potentially confounded. Compared with the aged group, the long-lived group had more naive CD4+ T cells, fewer expanded clones and increased TCR diversity, a pattern suggesting age selection.

Note on this clonotype: The clone's antigen remains unknown. Per-nucleotide qualities are absent, and no much larger clonotype sits a single base away.

To prepare the library, 5' RACE was applied. Sequencing took place on an Illumina HiSeq 2500. A second PCR of roughly 6 to 12 cycles was performed with a sample-barcoded 5' primer and a J-beta primer mix. Each TCR beta cDNA molecule received a unique molecular identifier from a template-switch 5' adaptor carrying 12 random nucleotides. Each sample yielded at least 2.5 million CDR3-containing paired-end reads. All of the RNA was converted into first-strand cDNA using the Mint cDNA synthesis kit, with a TRBC-specific oligonucleotide serving as the primer. Following uracil-DNA glycosylase treatment, all cDNA underwent a first 18-cycle PCR with the universal primers M1SS and BC2_uni_R. Under the source paper's analysis protocol: For normalization, 1 million high-quality reads were randomly selected from each sample, with every read carrying a distinct molecular identifier. Reads sharing molecular identifiers were discarded rather than binned into consensus sequences. MiTCR, with a Q25 quality threshold and the strictest error-elimination algorithm, was used for CDR3 identification, clonotype clustering and error correction. A nonparametric unseen species model using Euler transformation provided a lower-bound estimate of total TCR beta diversity. Through fastp at Q25 and MiXCR, TCRdb rebuilt clones from the public reads, retaining in-frame beta chains. Duplicate CDR3 protein sequences are folded into a single record with the most common DNA and genes. TCRdb, rather than the study authors, made the V and J calls. Counted in this sample were 1.5 million to 2 million distinct CDR3 sequences; 28% of them appeared once. The top ten clones comprise less than 9.5% of the sample.

Donors were 40 or so systemically healthy Caucasian individuals from Russia aged 6 to 90 years. Each donor gave ten milliliters of peripheral blood, drawn into EDTA-treated Vacutainer tubes. Ficoll-Paque density-gradient centrifugation was used to isolate PBMCs, with at least 7 million obtained per sample. Total RNA was extracted from PBMCs with Trizol reagent, with at least 6 micrograms obtained per sample. For every donor, an aliquot of PBMCs went through flow cytometry to measure the percentages of naive CD45RAhigh/CD27high T cells. Rearrangement joined TRBV12-3 or TRBV12-4 to TRBJ1-1, with the D gene not clear enough to name. The sequence was obtained from a young woman in good health. Sequencing used blood. The DNA sequence reads TGTGCCATCTCGATTCGGGATAGTGAAGCTTTCTTT. Translated, this gives CAISIRDSEAFF.